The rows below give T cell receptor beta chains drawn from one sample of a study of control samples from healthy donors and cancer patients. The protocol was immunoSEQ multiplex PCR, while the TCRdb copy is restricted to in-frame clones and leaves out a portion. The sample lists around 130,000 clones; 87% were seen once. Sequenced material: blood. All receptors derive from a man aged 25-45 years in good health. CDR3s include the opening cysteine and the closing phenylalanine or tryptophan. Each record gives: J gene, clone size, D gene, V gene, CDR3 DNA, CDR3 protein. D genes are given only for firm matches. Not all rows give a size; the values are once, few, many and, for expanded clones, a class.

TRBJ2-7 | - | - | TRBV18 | TGTGCCAGCTCACAACAGGGAGTCCTTTCCTACGAGCAGTACTTC | CASSQQGVLSYEQYF
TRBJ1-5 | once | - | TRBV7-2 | TGTGCCAGCAGCCCAGTGGAGGGAAGCAATCAGCCCCAGCATTTT | CASSPVEGSNQPQHF
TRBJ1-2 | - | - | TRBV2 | TGTGCCAGCAGTATCGGGATTTCGGGGGGTGATGGCTACACCTTC | CASSIGISGGDGYTF
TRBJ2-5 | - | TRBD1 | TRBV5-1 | TGCGCCAGCAGCTTACAACAGGGGCGGCGAGAGACCCAGTACTTC | CASSLQQGRRETQYF
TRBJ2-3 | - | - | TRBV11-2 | TGTGCCAGCAGCCCGGAAGGAGCGGGCCGCACAGATACGCAGTATTTT | CASSPEGAGRTDTQYF
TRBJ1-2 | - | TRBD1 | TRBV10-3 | TGTGCCATCAGAAAACGGGACAGGGGGCTCTATGGCTACACCTTC | CAIRKRDRGLYGYTF
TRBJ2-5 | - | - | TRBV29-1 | TGCAGCGTCTCCCAGGAGACCCAGTACTTC | CSVSQETQYF
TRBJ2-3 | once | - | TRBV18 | TGTGCCAGCTCACCACGTAAAGAGAGCACAGATACGCAGTATTTT | CASSPRKESTDTQYF
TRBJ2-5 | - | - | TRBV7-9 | TGTGCCAGCAGTTTCCTGGGAGGAGAGACCCAGTACTTC | CASSFLGGETQYF
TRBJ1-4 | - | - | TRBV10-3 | TGTGCCACGGCAGATGTGGGAGGTAATGAAAAACTGTTTTTT | CATADVGGNEKLFF
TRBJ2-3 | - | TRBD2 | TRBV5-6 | TGTGCCAGCAGCCCGCGGGGGAGAGGAGATACGCAGTATTTT | CASSPRGRGDTQYF
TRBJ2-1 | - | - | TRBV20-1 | TGCAGTGCCTACAGCGCCAATGAGCAGTTCTTC | CSAYSANEQFF
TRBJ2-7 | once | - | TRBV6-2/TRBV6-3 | TGTGCCAGCAGTTACGTGAGTTCCTACGAGCAGTACTTC | CASSYVSSYEQYF
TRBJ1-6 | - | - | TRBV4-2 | TGTGCCAGCACCATCGATCGATCAGAGAGCTCACCCCTCCACTTT | CASTIDRSESSPLHF